This TCR beta chain was sequenced during a study of blood T cell repertoires in COVID-19. As for the study in general: From the United States, Italy and Spain came samples of acute and convalescent COVID-19. The cDNA or gDNA used as material had been derived from T cells, B-cell-depleted T cells, or PBMCs.

Assay: immunoSEQ multiplex PCR; the TCRdb copy retains only in-frame clones and omits some. Altogether over 45,000 clones are present, 65% to 90% being singletons, with the ten largest covering about 3.2%. Germline lookup yields CDR1 LGHDT and CDR2 YNNKEL (reference sequence). This CDR3 contains 14 residues. V was clipped by 4 bases and J by 0 bases, with 10 bases between them. The chain couples TRBV3-1 (or the pseudogene TRBV3-2) to TRBJ2-7; D is uncertain. The source of this sequence is an elderly woman with acute or convalescent COVID-19. The material sequenced was peripheral blood. DNA for the CDR3: TGTGCCAGCAGCCCCTTCGCAGGCTCCTACGAGCAGTACTTC. Translation gives CASSPFAGSYEQYF.